This TCR beta chain was sequenced in a study of cytomegalovirus exposure and HLA in healthy donors. Notes on the study in general: For cytomegalovirus status, the classifier reportedly gave diagnoses with high specificity and sensitivity. Fewer N-insertions than the roughly 700-donor mean were reportedly shown by an Asian-associated ancestry cluster in a later analysis. Reportedly, TCR beta sequences accurately predicted HLA-A and HLA-B alleles in most subjects.

A multiplex PCR was run with 60 Vbeta primers and 13 Jbeta primers. Some clones are missing from TCRdb's copy, which holds only in-frame ones; the method was immunoSEQ multiplex PCR. The sample lists roughly 63,000 clones, roughly 70% occurring once. Germline V gene data show CDR1 as SGDLS and CDR2 as YYNGEE. The CDR3 is 16 residues long. V lost 2 bases and J 0 bases, leaving 14 bases between the germline ends. A word on this clone: The antigen is unknown.

Sequencing input: PBMCs. The receptor comes from a man aged 45-65 years in good health and CMV-seropositive. The chain is built from TRBV9 and TRBJ1-1; a possible D gene is TRBD1 (6 bases). The CDR3 DNA is TGTGCCAGCAGCGTGTTAGGGGGGGACTTGAACACTGAAGCTTTCTTT. It specifies CASSVLGGDLNTEAFF.